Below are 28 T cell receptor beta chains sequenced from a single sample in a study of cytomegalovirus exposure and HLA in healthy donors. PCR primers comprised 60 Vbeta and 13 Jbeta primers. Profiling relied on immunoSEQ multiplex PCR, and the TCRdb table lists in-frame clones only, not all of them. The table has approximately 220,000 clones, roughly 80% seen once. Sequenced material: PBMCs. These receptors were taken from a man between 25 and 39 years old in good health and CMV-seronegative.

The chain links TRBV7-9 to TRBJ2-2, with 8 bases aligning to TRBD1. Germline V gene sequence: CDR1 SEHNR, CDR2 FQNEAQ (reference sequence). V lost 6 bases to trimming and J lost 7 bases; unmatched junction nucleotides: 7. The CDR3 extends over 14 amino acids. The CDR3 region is CASSQQGEIGELFF. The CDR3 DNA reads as TGTGCCAGCAGTCAACAGGGGGAGATCGGGGAGCTGTTTTTT.

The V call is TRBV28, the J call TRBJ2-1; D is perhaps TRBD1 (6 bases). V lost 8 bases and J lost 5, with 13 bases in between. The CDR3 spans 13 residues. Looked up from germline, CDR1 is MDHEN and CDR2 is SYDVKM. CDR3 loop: CASGKGDNNEQFF. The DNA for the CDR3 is TGTGCCAGCGGAAAGGGGGATAACAATGAGCAGTTCTTC. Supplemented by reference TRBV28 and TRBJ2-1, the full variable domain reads DVKVTQSSRYLVKRTGEKVFLECVQDMDHENMFWYRQDPGLGLRLIYFSYDVKMKEKGDIPEGYSVSREKKERFSLILESASTNQTSMYLCASGKGDNNEQFFGPGTRLTVL.

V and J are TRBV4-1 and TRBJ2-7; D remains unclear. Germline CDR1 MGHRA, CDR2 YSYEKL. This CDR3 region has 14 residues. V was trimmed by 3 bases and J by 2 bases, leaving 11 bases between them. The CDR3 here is CASSQSIDTYEQYF. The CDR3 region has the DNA TGCGCCAGCAGCCAGAGTATTGATACCTACGAGCAGTACTTC.

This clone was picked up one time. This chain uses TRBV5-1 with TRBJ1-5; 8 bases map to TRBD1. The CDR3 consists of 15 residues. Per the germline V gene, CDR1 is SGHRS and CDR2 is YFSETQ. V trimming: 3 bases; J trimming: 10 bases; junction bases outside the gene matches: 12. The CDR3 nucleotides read TGCGCCAGCAGCTCCCAGGGACAGGCGGGAGAACCCCAGCATTTT. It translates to CASSSQGQAGEPQHF.

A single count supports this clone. The CDR3 here is CASSFSSGANSGDTQYF. The CDR3 coding sequence is TGTGCCAGCAGCTTCTCCAGCGGGGCAAATTCAGGAGATACGCAGTATTTT. This rearrangement joins TRBV7-8 to TRBJ2-3; 7 bases agree with TRBD2. J was trimmed by 5 bases and V by 3 bases; bases with no gene match: 14. Per the germline V gene, CDR1 is SGHVS and CDR2 is FQNEAQ. The CDR3 sequence is 17 residues long.

The CDR3: CAHSRGAGSGYTF. The CDR3 DNA is TGTGCACATTCTCGGGGGGCGGGGTCGGGCTACACCTTC. The V and J genes are TRBV6-1 and TRBJ1-2; TRBD1 might be the D (6 bases). This CDR3 has 13 residues. Germline lookup yields CDR1 MNHNS and CDR2 SASEGT.

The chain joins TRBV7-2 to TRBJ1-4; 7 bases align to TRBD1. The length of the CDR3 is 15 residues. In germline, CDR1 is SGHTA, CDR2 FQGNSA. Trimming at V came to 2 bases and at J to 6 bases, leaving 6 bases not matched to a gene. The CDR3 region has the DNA TGTGCCAGCAGCTTACAAACAGGGGAGGATGAAAAACTGTTTTTT. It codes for CASSLQTGEDEKLFF.

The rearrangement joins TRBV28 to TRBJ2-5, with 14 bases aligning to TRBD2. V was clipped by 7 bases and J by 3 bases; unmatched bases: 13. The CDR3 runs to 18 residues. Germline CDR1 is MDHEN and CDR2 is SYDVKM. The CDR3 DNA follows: TGTGCCAGCAATTTGGGATTAGGACTAGCGGGGGGCAAAGAGACCCAGTACTTC. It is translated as CASNLGLGLAGGKETQYF.

The CDR3 spells CASSWTDYEQYF. The CDR3 DNA sequence: TGTGCCAGCAGCTGGACAGACTACGAGCAGTACTTC. The V and J genes are TRBV5-6 and TRBJ2-7; D perhaps matches TRBD1 (6 bases). V lost 3 bases, J lost 3 bases, and 7 bases lay in between. CDR1 and CDR2 (germline): SGHDT, YYEEEE. This CDR3 has 12 residues.

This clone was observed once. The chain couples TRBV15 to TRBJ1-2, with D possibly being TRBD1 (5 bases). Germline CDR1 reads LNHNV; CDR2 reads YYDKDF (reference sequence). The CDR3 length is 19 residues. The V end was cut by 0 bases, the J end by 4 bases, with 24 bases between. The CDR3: CATSRDLMVGRTPGYGYTF. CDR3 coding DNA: TGTGCCACCAGCAGAGATTTAATGGTGGGGCGTACCCCCGGCTATGGCTACACCTTC.

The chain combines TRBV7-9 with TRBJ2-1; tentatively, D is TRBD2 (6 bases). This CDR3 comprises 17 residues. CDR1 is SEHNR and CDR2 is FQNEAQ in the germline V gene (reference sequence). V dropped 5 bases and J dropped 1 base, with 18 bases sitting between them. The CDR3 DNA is TGTGCCAGCAGCGGGGGGAGAGGCAGGGTTTCCTACAATGAGCAGTTCTTC. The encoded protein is CASSGGRGRVSYNEQFF. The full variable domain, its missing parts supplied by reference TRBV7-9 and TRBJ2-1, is DTGVSQNPRHKITKRGQNVTFRCDPISEHNRLYWYRQTLGQGPEFLTYFQNEAQLEKSRLLSDRFSAERPKGSFSTLEIQRTEQGDSAMYLCASSGGRGRVSYNEQFFGPGTRLTVL.

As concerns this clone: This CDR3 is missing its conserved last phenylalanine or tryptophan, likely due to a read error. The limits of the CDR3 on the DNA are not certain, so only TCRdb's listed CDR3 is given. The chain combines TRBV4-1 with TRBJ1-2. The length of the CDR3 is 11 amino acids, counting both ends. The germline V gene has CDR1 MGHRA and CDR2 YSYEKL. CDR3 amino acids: CASSPGLFRLP.

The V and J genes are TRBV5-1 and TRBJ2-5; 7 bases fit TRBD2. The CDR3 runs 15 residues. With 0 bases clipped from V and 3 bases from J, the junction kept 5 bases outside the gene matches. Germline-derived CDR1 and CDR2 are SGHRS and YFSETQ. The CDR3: CASSLGSGREETQYF. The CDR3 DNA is TGCGCCAGCAGCTTGGGGTCAGGGAGGGAAGAGACCCAGTACTTC.

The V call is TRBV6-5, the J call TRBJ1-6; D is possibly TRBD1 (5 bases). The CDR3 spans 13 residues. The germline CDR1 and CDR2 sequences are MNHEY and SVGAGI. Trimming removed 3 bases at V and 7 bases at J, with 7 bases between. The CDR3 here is CASSYRGNSPLHF. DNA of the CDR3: TGTGCCAGCAGTTATCGGGGGAATTCACCCCTCCACTTT.

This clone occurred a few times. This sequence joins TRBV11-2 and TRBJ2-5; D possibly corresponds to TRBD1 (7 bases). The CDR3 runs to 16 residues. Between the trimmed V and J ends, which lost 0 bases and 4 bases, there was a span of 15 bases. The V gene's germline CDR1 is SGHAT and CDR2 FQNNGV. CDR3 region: CASSLDSWQGGETQYF. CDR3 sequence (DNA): TGTGCCAGCAGCTTAGATTCGTGGCAGGGGGGAGAGACCCAGTACTTC.

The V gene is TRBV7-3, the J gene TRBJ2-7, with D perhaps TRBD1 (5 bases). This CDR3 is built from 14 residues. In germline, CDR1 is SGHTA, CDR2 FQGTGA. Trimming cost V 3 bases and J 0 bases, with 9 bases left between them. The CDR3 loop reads CASSLDIYSYEQYF. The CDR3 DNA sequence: TGTGCCAGCAGCTTGGACATCTACTCCTACGAGCAGTACTTC.

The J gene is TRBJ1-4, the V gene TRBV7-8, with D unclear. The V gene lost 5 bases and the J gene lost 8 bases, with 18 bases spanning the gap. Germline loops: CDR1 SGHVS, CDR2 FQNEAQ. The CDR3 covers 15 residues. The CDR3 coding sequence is TGTGCCAGCAGCCAAGACACGGTTGAGAGCGAAAAACTGTTTTTT. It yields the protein CASSQDTVESEKLFF.

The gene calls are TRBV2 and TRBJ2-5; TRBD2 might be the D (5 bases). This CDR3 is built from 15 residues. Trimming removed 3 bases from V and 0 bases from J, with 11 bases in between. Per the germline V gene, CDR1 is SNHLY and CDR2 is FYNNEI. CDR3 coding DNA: TGTGCCAGCAGTGACGAGGTCGGGAACCAAGAGACCCAGTACTTC. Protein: CASSDEVGNQETQYF.

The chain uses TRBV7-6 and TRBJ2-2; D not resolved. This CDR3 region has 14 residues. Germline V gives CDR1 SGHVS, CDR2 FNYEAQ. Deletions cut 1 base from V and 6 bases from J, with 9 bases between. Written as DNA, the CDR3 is TGTGCCAGCAGCTTAGATATTGAGGCCGGGGAGCTGTTTTTT. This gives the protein CASSLDIEAGELFF.

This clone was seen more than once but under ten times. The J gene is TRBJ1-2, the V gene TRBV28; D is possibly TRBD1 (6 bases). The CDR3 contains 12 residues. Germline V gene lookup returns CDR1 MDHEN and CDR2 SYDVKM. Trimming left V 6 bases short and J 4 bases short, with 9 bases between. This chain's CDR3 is CASSRTVYGYTF. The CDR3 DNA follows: TGTGCCAGCAGCAGGACAGTCTATGGCTACACCTTC.

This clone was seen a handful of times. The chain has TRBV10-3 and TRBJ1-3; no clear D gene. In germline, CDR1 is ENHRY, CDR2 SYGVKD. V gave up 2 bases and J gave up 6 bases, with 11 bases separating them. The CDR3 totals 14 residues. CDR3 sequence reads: CAISESGRENTIYF. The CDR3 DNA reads TGTGCCATCAGTGAGAGTGGTAGAGAAAACACCATATATTTT.

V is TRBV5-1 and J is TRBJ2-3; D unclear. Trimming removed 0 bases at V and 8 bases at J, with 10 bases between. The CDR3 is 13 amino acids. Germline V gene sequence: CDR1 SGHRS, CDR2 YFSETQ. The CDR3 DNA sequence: TGCGCCAGCAGCTTGGCGAGCATTGGTACGCAGTATTTT. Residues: CASSLASIGTQYF.

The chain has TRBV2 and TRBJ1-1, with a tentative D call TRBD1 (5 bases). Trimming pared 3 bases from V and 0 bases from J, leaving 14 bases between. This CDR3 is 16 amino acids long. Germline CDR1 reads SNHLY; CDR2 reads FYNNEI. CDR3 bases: TGTGCCAGCAGTGATGGACGGAAGGGGATGAACACTGAAGCTTTCTTT. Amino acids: CASSDGRKGMNTEAFF.

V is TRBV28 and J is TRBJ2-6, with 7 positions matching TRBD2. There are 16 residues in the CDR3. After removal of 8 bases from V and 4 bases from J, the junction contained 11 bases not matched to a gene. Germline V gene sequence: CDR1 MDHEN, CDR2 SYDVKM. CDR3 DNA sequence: TGTGCCAGCCGTATGGGGGGGGTATCCGGGGCCAACGTCCTGACTTTC. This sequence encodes CASRMGGVSGANVLTF.

The CDR3 nucleotides are TGTGCCAGCAGACTGGACAGGCTCCAAGAGACCCAGTACTTC. It codes for CASRLDRLQETQYF. The V and J genes are TRBV6-5 and TRBJ2-5, with TRBD1 matching 7 bases. CDR3 length: 14 amino acids. With V trimmed by 6 bases and J by 1 base, 5 bases remained unmatched. CDR1 and CDR2 from the germline V gene are MNHEY and SVGAGI.

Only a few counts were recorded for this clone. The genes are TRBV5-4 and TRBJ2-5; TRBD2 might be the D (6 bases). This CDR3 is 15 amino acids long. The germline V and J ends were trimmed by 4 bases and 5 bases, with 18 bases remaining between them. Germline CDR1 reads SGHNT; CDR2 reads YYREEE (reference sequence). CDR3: CASSPEAGRPETQYF. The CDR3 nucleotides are TGTGCCAGCAGCCCTGAGGCAGGGAGGCCGGAGACCCAGTACTTC.

CDR3 nucleotides: TGTGCCAGCAGCTCTGGGTGGACAGGGGGGGAAGAGACCCAGTACTTC. Translated, it gives CASSSGWTGGEETQYF. The gene calls are TRBV7-9 and TRBJ2-5; 10 positions agree with TRBD1. The CDR3 has 16 amino acids. CDR1 and CDR2 from the germline V gene are SEHNR and FQNEAQ (reference sequence). The V segment lost 4 bases and the J segment 3 bases; nucleotides outside the gene matches: 8.

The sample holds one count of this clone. The CDR3 here is CASSPTRGQGIAEAFF. The CDR3 nucleotides read TGTGCCAGCAGTCCGACTCGGGGACAGGGGATCGCTGAAGCTTTCTTT. J is TRBJ1-1 and V is TRBV2; TRBD1 aligns across 10 bases. Unmatched junction bases numbered 12, after V lost 5 bases and J lost 6 bases. CDR1 is SNHLY and CDR2 is FYNNEI in the germline V gene. CDR3 length: 16 residues.